This T cell receptor beta chain stems from a study of blood T cell repertoires in COVID-19. The wider study: The United States, Italy and Spain supplied acute and convalescent COVID-19 samples. Nucleic acid was either cDNA or gDNA, and it came from T cells, B-cell-depleted T cells, or PBMCs.

In the study's own analysis: Amplifying reference gene primers gave estimates of nucleated cell counts. The assay was immunoSEQ multiplex PCR, and TCRdb's table has in-frame clones only and misses some. That table gives V, J and clone size, and the DNA gave D and trimming. The sample consists of 200,000 to 250,000 clones, less than 90% of them appearing once. This receptor was identified in a woman aged 80 or older with active or convalescent COVID-19. Sequencing was done on a sample of peripheral blood.

Here the CDR3 DNA reads TGTGCCAGCAGCTTCCGGACAGGGGTGGCCGGGGAGCTGTTTTTT. Amino acids: CASSFRTGVAGELFF. The chain employs TRBV7-9 and TRBJ2-2; 9 bases are a match to TRBD1. CDR1 is SEHNR, CDR2 FQNEAQ, per germline (reference sequence). CDR3 length equals 15 residues. The trim removed 3 bases at V and 6 bases at J, leaving 5 bases unmatched.